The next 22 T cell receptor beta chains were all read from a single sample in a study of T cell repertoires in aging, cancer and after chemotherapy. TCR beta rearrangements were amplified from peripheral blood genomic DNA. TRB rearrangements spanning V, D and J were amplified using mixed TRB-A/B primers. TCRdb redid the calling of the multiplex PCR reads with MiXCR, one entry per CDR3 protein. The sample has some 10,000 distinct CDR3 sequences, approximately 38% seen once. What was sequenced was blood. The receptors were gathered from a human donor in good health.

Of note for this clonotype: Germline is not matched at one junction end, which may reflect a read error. CDR3 coding DNA: TGTGCCAGCAGTCTCCAGGGATCCTACAATAAGCAGTTCTTC. Translating gives CASSLQGSYNKQFF. The chain uses TRBV27 and TRBJ2-1; D might be TRBD1 (5 bases). Germline assignment: CDR1 MNHEY and CDR2 SMNVEV (reference sequence). The CDR3 is 14 residues long.

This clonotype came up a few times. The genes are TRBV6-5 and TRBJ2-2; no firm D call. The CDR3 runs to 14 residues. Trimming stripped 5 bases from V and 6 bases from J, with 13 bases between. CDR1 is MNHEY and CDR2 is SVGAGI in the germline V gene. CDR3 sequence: CASSPYRRAGELFF. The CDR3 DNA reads TGTGCCAGCAGTCCGTACCGCCGGGCCGGGGAGCTGTTTTTT.

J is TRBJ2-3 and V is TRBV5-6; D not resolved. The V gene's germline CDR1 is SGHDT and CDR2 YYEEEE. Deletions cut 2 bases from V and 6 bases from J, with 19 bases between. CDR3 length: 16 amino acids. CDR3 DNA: TGTGCCAGCAGCTTCGCGACAACCCTACTGCTCGATACGCAGTATTTT. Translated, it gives CASSFATTLLLDTQYF.

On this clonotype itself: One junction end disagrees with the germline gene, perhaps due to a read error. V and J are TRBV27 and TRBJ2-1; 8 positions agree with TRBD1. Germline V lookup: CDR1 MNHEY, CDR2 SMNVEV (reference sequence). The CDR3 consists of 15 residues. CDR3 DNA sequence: TGTGCCACCAGTGATCGACAGGGGACCTACAATGAGCAGTTCTTC. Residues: CATSDRQGTYNEQFF.

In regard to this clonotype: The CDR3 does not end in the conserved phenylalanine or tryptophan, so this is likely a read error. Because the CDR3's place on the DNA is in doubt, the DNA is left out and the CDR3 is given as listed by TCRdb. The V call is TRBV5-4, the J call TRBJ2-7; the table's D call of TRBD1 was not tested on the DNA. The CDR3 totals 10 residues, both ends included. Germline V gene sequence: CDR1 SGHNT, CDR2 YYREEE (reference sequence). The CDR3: CASSLRGQLI.

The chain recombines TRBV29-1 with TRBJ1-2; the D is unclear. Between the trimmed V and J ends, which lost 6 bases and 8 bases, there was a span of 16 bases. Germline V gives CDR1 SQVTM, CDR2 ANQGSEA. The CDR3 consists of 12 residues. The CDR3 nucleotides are TGCAGCGTGGGATCCGGGAGGTTGGGCTACACCTTC. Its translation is CSVGSGRLGYTF.

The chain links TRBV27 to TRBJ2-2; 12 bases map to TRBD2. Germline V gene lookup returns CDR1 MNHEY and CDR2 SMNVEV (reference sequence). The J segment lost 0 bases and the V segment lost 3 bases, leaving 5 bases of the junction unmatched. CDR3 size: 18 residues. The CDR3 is CASSFGLAGPPNTGELFF. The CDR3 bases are TGTGCCAGCAGTTTTGGACTAGCGGGACCTCCGAACACCGGGGAGCTGTTTTTT.

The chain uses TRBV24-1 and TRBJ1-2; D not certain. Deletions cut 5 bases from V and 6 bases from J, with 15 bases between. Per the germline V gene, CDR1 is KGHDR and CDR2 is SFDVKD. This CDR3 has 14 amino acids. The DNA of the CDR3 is TGTGCCACCAGTGCCAGAGGGCGGAGAGATGGCTACACCTTC. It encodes CATSARGRRDGYTF.

The CDR3 DNA reads as TGCAGTGCTAGAGATCAGCGGGAGTACAATGAGCAGTTCTTC. This sequence encodes CSARDQREYNEQFF. The chain has TRBV20-1 and TRBJ2-1; the match to TRBD2 covers 8 bases. The CDR3 extends over 14 amino acids. The germline gives CDR1 DFQATT, CDR2 SNEGSKA (reference sequence). V lost 0 bases and J lost 4; bases outside the gene matches: 2.

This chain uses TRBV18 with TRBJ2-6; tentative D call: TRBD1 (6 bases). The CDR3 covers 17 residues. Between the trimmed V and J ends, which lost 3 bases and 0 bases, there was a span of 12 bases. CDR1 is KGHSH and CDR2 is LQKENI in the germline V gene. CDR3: CASSPGTPSSGANVLTF. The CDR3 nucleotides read TGTGCCAGCTCACCCGGGACACCATCCTCTGGGGCCAACGTCCTGACTTTC.

The CDR3 region is CASSDSRVAKNIQYF. DNA of the CDR3: TGTGCCAGCAGTGACTCGCGGGTAGCCAAAAACATTCAGTACTTC. The rearrangement joins TRBV6-4 to TRBJ2-4; perhaps TRBD2 as D (5 bases). Trimming left V 0 bases short and J 0 bases short, with 6 bases between. Germline V gene data show CDR1 as MRHNA and CDR2 as SNTAGT. The CDR3 has 15 residues.

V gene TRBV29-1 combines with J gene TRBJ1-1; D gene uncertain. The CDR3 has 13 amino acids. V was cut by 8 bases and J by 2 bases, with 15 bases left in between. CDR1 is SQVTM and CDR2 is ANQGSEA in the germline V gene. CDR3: CSPQGISNTEAFF. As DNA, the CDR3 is TGCAGCCCTCAAGGGATATCAAACACTGAAGCTTTCTTT. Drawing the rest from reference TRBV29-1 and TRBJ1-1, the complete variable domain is SAVISQKPSRDICQRGTSLTIQCQVDSQVTMMFWYRQQPGQSLTLIATANQGSEATYESGFVIDKFPISRPNLTFSTLTVSNMSPEDSSIYLCSPQGISNTEAFFGQGTRLTVV.

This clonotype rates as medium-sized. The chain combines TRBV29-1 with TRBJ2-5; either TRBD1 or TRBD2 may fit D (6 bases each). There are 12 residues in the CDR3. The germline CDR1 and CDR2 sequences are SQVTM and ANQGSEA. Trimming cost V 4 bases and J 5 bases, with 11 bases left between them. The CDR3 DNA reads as TGCAGCGTTGCAGGGGCGGGGGAGACCCAGTACTTC. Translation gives CSVAGAGETQYF.

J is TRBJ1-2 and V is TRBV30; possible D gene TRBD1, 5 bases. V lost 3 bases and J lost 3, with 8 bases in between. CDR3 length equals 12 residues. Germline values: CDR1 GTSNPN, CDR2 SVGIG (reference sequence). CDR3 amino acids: CAWRGTDYGYTF. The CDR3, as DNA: TGTGCCTGGAGGGGGACGGACTATGGCTACACCTTC.

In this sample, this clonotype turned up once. CDR3 in DNA: TGTGCCAGCAGCGTAGAATTGTGGGATGAGCAGTTCTTC. This translates into CASSVELWDEQFF. The chain has TRBV9 and TRBJ2-1; D gene unclear. The germline gives CDR1 SGDLS, CDR2 YYNGEE. The length of the CDR3 is 13 residues. V was clipped by 0 bases and J by 8 bases, with 9 bases between them.

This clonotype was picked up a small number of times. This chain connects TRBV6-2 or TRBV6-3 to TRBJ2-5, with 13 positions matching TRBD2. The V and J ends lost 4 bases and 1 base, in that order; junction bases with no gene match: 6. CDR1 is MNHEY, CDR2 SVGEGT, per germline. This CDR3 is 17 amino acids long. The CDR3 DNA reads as TGTGCCAGCAGTTTCGACGGGACTAGCGGGATCCAAGAGACCCAGTACTTC. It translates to CASSFDGTSGIQETQYF.

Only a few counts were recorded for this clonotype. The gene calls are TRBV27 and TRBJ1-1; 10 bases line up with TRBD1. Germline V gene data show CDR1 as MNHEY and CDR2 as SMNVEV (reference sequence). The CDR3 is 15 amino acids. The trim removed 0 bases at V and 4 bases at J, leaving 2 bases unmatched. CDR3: CASSLSGQGGTEAFF. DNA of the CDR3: TGTGCCAGCAGTTTATCCGGACAGGGGGGCACTGAAGCTTTCTTT.

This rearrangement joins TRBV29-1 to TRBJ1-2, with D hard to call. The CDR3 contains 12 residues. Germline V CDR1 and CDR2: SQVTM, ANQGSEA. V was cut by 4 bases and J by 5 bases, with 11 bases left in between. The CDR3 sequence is CSVVTTGYGYTF. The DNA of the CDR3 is TGCAGCGTTGTGACGACCGGGTATGGCTACACCTTC.

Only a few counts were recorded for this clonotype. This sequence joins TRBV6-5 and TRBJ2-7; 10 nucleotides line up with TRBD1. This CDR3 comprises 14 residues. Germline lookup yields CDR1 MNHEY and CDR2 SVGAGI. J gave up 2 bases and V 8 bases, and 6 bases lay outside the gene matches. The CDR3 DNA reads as TGTGCCAGCGGACTGACAGGGGGCGCCTACGAGCAGTACTTC. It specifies CASGLTGGAYEQYF.

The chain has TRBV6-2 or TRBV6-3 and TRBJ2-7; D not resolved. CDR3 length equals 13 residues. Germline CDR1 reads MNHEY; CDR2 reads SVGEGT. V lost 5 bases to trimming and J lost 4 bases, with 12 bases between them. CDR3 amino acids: CASSNRVSYEQYF. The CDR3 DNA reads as TGTGCCAGCAGTAACCGAGTTTCTTACGAGCAGTACTTC.

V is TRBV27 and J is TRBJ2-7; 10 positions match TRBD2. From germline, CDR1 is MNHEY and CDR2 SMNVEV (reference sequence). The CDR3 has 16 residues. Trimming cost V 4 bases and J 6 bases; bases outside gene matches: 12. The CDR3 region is CASSSHPTSGRGEQYF. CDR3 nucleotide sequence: TGTGCCAGCAGTTCCCACCCGACTAGCGGGCGGGGCGAGCAGTACTTC.

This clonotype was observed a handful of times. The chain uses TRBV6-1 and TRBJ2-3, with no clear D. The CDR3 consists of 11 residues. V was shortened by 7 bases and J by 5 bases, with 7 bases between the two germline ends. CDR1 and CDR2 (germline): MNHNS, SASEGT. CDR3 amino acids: CASTDLDTQYF. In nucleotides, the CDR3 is TGTGCCAGCACCGACCTAGATACGCAGTATTTT.